The next 15 T cell receptor beta chains were all read from a single sample in a study of CXCR3-negative and CXCR3-positive naive CD8 T cells. The TRB cDNA libraries were prepared by 5' RACE with UMI labels. TCRdb reanalyzed the 5' RACE reads, giving one entry per CDR3 protein sequence and no DNA. This sample's clone table lists under 85,000 distinct CDR3 sequences. The sample taken for sequencing was naive CXCR3- CD8+ T cells from blood. Subset given: CD45RO-CCR7+CD27+CD95- naive CD8+ T cells lacking CXCR3 (TNR3-). These receptors were obtained from a human donor in good health. Some clones in this sample may be carry-over from other donors' samples.

This chain joins TRBV14 and TRBJ2-6. Looked up from germline, CDR1 is SGHDN and CDR2 is FVKESK. The CDR3 totals 13 residues. The CDR3 spells CASSPGGANVLTF.

The rearrangement links TRBV7-8 to TRBJ2-7; checking the TCRdb D call of TRBD1 is not possible without DNA. In germline, CDR1 is SGHVS, CDR2 FQNEAQ. The CDR3 has 17 amino acids. The chain's CDR3 is CASSLPTGFTPLNEQYF.

V and J are TRBV5-1 and TRBJ1-4; absent DNA, TCRdb's TRBD1 call cannot be checked. The CDR3 loop spans 15 amino acids. Per germline, CDR1 SGHRS and CDR2 YFSETQ. The CDR3 loop is CASSWWDSTNEKLFF.

The chain has TRBV5-5 and TRBJ2-7. This CDR3 has 11 amino acids. Germline V gene data show CDR1 as SGHKS and CDR2 as YYEKEE (reference sequence). CDR3 loop: CASSISYEQYF.

The chain employs TRBV20-1 and TRBJ1-5. This CDR3 is built from 13 residues. CDR1 and CDR2 from the germline V gene are DFQATT and SNEGSKA (reference sequence). The CDR3: CRREGYSNQPQHF.

The CDR3 here is CASSLDLLSVPQYF. The V and J genes are TRBV7-9 and TRBJ2-3. The CDR3 extends over 14 amino acids. Looked up from germline, CDR1 is SEHNR and CDR2 is FQNEAQ (reference sequence).

The rearrangement joins TRBV14 to TRBJ2-1; TCRdb's D gene call, TRBD2, goes unchecked for lack of DNA. CDR3 length equals 16 residues. Looked up from germline, CDR1 is SGHDN and CDR2 is FVKESK. CDR3 loop: CASSQEVLADYNEQFF.

V gene TRBV7-9 combines with J gene TRBJ2-2; there is no DNA to check the TCRdb D call of TRBD2. The CDR3 totals 13 residues. The germline V gene encodes CDR1 SEHNR and CDR2 FQNEAQ (reference sequence). The CDR3 is CATRGTHTGELFF.

The chain combines TRBV6-4 with TRBJ2-2; TCRdb names TRBD1, which stays unverified in the absence of DNA. This CDR3 is built from 15 residues. Germline V gene data show CDR1 as MRHNA and CDR2 as SNTAGT. CDR3 amino acids: CASSDSTGVTGELFF.

The chain links TRBV7-9 to TRBJ2-1. CDR3 length: 16 amino acids. CDR1 and CDR2 from the germline V gene are SEHNR and FQNEAQ (reference sequence). Here the CDR3 reads CASSVPHWDSYNEQFF.

The V call is TRBV6-2 or TRBV6-3, the J call TRBJ2-7; TCRdb's D call, TRBD1, is unchecked because there is no DNA. The CDR3 runs to 11 residues. Germline CDR1 reads MNHEY; CDR2 reads SVGEGT. This chain's CDR3 is CASSYPGEGYF.

The V gene is TRBV5-1, the J gene TRBJ2-7; TCRdb gives TRBD2 as the D gene, but with no DNA this cannot be confirmed. Per germline, CDR1 SGHRS and CDR2 YFSETQ. The CDR3 extends over 14 amino acids. The chain's CDR3 is CASRKIVEGSEQYF. The full variable domain, with the rest looked up from reference TRBV5-1 and TRBJ2-7, is KAGVTQTPRYLIKTRGQQVTLSCSPISGHRSVSWYQQTPGQGLQFLFEYFSETQRNKGNFPGRFSGRQFSNSRSEMNVSTLELGDSALYLCASRKIVEGSEQYFGPGTRLTVT.

This chain joins TRBV7-7 and TRBJ2-1. The CDR3 extends over 13 amino acids. Germline CDR1 and CDR2: SSHAT and FNYEAQ (reference sequence). Here the CDR3 reads CASSLVHGTEQFF.

The chain employs TRBV7-9 and TRBJ1-1. The V gene's germline CDR1 is SEHNR and CDR2 FQNEAQ (reference sequence). The CDR3 loop spans 12 amino acids. CDR3 sequence: CASRDLNTEAFF.

The rearrangement uses TRBV4-1 and TRBJ1-5. The CDR3 totals 13 residues. Germline lookup yields CDR1 MGHRA and CDR2 YSYEKL. The CDR3 sequence is CASSQSMNQPQHF.